Detailed here is one T cell receptor (beta chain). This clonotype was detected a few times. Its antigen specificity is not known. The sample holds no much larger clone one base away, and base qualities are not on file. This specimen's treatment or condition label, per the study, means: live attenuated yellow fever vaccine strain. A standard Ficoll-Paque protocol was used to isolate PBMCs from peripheral blood. Dynabeads CD4 and CD8 positive selection kits were used to isolate CD4 and CD8 T-cell fractions. TriZol was used to extract RNA from bulk PBMCs, CD4 and CD8 fractions, and dextramer-positive and dextramer-negative fractions. The data stem from a study of T cells after yellow fever vaccination (dated 2019 in TCRdb). For the wider study: The SMART-Seq v4 Ultra Low Input RNA kit was used to prepare libraries from fractions with low cell numbers. To track T-cell clones before and after primary and booster YFV17D yellow fever vaccination, bulk TCR alpha and beta repertoires were sequenced longitudinally. Blood was drawn at multiple timepoints before and after primary and secondary immunization, with bulk PBMC replicates and cell subsets isolated. Two healthy male donors, one aged 18 to 29 and one aged 30 to 40 years, made up the cohort.

TCRdb records Illumina NovaSeq 6000 as the sequencer. TCR cDNA was made using 5'RACE template switching, a step that added a universal primer site and unique molecular identifiers. Priming for cDNA synthesis came from both the TCR alpha and TCR beta constant segments. Libraries were amplified in two PCR steps, with sample barcodes and sequencing adapters added in the second step. Sequencing of libraries was performed on Illumina HiSeq 2500 (2x100 bp) or NovaSeq (2x150 bp). The paper's data handling went like this. MIGEC was used to demultiplex reads and collapse the reads into UMI consensus sequences, and MiXCR was used for V(D)J alignment. Clonotypes responding to the vaccine were identified with edgeR on replicate PBMC samples, with the criteria of FDR below 0.01 and a log2 fold change above 5 up to day 15. Bulk clonotypes were assigned CD4 or CD8 identity according to which sequenced CD4 or CD8 repertoire held them at higher abundance. Starting from the raw public reads, TCRdb applied fastp trimming at Q25, assembled clones with MiXCR and retained in-frame beta chains. CDR3 protein duplicates are merged, each entry listing the most common genes and DNA. TCRdb, rather than the study authors, made the V and J calls. The sample records 300,000 to 350,000 distinct CDR3 sequences, approximately 11% of which are singletons. The ten biggest clones cover about 3.3% of the sample.

Beyond this particular receptor, the publication reports: Because only two donors were included in the study, the extent to which the findings can be generalized is limited. A small share of clonotypes occurred in both CD4 and CD8 compartments, likely arising from convergent recombination. After the booster, most clones that had expanded after primary vaccination were detected again (nearly 98% of CD4 and roughly 86% of CD8), suggesting broad maintenance of memory. The secondary T-cell response was weaker than the primary response but faster, peaking on day 5 instead of day 15. Computational filtering was required because FACS-sorted repertoires could contain abundant contaminating clonotypes from the bulk population.

Sequenced material: CD4+ T cells sorted from PBMCs, taken 45 days after the yellow fever booster vaccination. The sequence was obtained from a man aged 18 to 30 who received the YFV17D yellow fever vaccine.

The CDR3 reads as follows: CASRASGALGGNIQYF. The DNA sequence is given as TGTGCCAGCCGGGCTAGCGGGGCCCTGGGGGGAAACATTCAGTACTTC. The V and J genes are TRBV6-2 or TRBV6-3 and TRBJ2-4; 9 of the junction bases match TRBD2. The CDR3 measures 16 amino acids from cysteine to phenylalanine. Of the read, only the CDR3 DNA is kept; its 48 bases are in frame from base 1. Ends trimmed: V by 8 bases, J by 6 bases; bases unmatched to a gene: 14. Taken from the germline V gene, the CDR1 and CDR2 loops are MNHEY and SVGEGT.